This T cell receptor (beta chain) was sequenced for a study of chemoradiotherapy in HPV16-positive cancers. About this clone itself: Its antigen is not known.

Regarding the study as a whole: HPV-responsive T-cell expansion during chemoradiotherapy was linked to improved recurrence-free survival in HPV16-positive patients. The functional HPV-specific definition rests on just a couple of HPV16-positive patients.

Measured with immunoSEQ multiplex PCR; TCRdb has only the in-frame clones, and not every one. The sample comprises about 10,000 clones, about 83% of which are singletons, and about 2.7% rests with the top ten. The sequence came from a human donor with HPV-associated anogenital cancer. The source material was blood, sampled from a patient who underwent chemoradiotherapy.

The CDR3 region is CASSLSAGTDTQYF. CDR3 coding DNA: TGTGCCAGCAGCTTATCGGCCGGCACAGATACGCAGTATTTT. The chain uses TRBV7-8 and TRBJ2-3; D gene uncertain. Germline CDR1 and CDR2: SGHVS and FQNEAQ. This CDR3 contains 14 residues. Between the trimmed V and J ends, which lost 2 bases and 1 base, there was a span of 7 bases. The full variable domain, rest sourced from reference TRBV7-8 and TRBJ2-3, is GAGVSQSPRYKVAKRGQDVALRCDPISGHVSLFWYQQALGQGPEFLTYFQNEAQLDKSGLPSDRFFAERPEGSVSTLKIQRTQQEDSAVYLCASSLSAGTDTQYFGPGTRLTVL.